One sample yielded the 27 T cell receptor beta chains listed below, sequenced in a study of cytomegalovirus exposure and HLA in healthy donors (TCRdb year 2017). The receptor library was made with the immunoSEQ multiplex PCR assay. A mixture of 60 forward primers for TCR Vbeta segments and 13 reverse primers for TCR Jbeta segments was used in the multiplex PCR. In TCRdb, the immuneACCESS table is reduced to in-frame sequences with V and J assigned. These tables do not hold every clone; where another copy was compared, an unresolved V gene accounts for under half, and the others remain unexplained. The sample table holds fewer than 110,000 clones, of which 82% were seen once. The top ten hold less than 3.5% of the sample. The sequenced material came from PBMCs. Receptors originate from a young man in good health and CMV-seropositive.

This chain joins TRBV10-3 and TRBJ2-7; D is unresolved. In germline, CDR1 is ENHRY, CDR2 SYGVKD. The CDR3 loop spans 15 amino acids. V was shortened by 0 bases and J by 5 bases, with 14 bases between the two germline ends. The CDR3 bases are TGTGCCATCAGTGAGTCAGGAGTCGGTCTCCACGAGCAGTACTTC. Translated: CAISESGVGLHEQYF.

This chain uses TRBV6-1 with TRBJ1-3; D is uncertain. Germline values: CDR1 MNHNS, CDR2 SASEGT. The CDR3 consists of 15 residues. V lost 7 bases, J lost 0 bases, and 13 bases lay in between. CDR3 loop: CASMEGRSSGNTIYF. CDR3 nucleotides: TGTGCCAGCATGGAGGGCCGGTCCTCTGGAAACACCATATATTTT.

The rearrangement uses TRBV9 and TRBJ1-1, with 7 bases fitting TRBD1. There are 13 residues in the CDR3. Trimming cost V 4 bases and J 6 bases; bases outside gene matches: 6. The germline gives CDR1 SGDLS, CDR2 YYNGEE. As DNA, the CDR3 is TGTGCCAGCAGCATGACAGGGCCCGCTGAAGCTTTCTTT. As protein: CASSMTGPAEAFF. Using reference TRBV9 and TRBJ1-1 for the parts outside the CDR3, the full variable domain is DSGVTQTPKHLITATGQRVTLRCSPRSGDLSVYWYQQSLDQGLQFLIQYYNGEERAKGNILERFSAQQFPDLHSELNLSSLELGDSALYFCASSMTGPAEAFFGQGTRLTVV.

This chain uses TRBV2 with TRBJ1-5, with D hard to call. Germline CDR1 and CDR2: SNHLY and FYNNEI. The CDR3 contains 13 residues. The germline V and J ends were trimmed by 10 bases and 1 base, with 11 bases remaining between them. The CDR3 spells CATTTESNQPQHF. CDR3 DNA: TGTGCCACCACCACAGAGAGCAATCAGCCCCAGCATTTT.

The chain employs TRBV13 and TRBJ2-5; D call uncertain. CDR1 is PRHDT and CDR2 is FYEKMQ in the germline V gene (reference sequence). V was shortened by 1 base and J by 3 bases, with 9 bases between the two germline ends. The CDR3 contains 14 residues. The CDR3 sequence: CASSLVSVEETQYF. As DNA, the CDR3 is TGTGCCAGCAGCTTAGTCTCCGTAGAAGAGACCCAGTACTTC.

About this clone: At one boundary the junction diverges from the germline segment, which might be a read error. The chain carries TRBV5-4 and TRBJ2-6, with a possible D match to TRBD1 (5 bases). In germline, CDR1 is SGHNT, CDR2 YYREEE (reference sequence). CDR3 length equals 15 residues. CDR3 DNA sequence: TGTGCCAGCAGGGACACCCGCTCTGGGGCCAACGGCCTGACTTTC. As protein: CASRDTRSGANGLTF.

The chain combines TRBV6-4 with TRBJ2-1; TRBD2 aligns across 11 bases. The trim removed 5 bases at V and 5 bases at J, leaving 5 bases unmatched. CDR1 is MRHNA and CDR2 is SNTAGT in the germline V gene. CDR3 size: 15 residues. The CDR3 is CASSPGTSGDNEQFF. The CDR3 nucleotides are TGTGCCAGCAGTCCCGGGACTAGCGGCGACAATGAGCAGTTCTTC.

J is TRBJ1-1 and V is TRBV6-1; tentatively, D is TRBD1 (6 bases). V was pared by 1 base and J by 3 bases, with 12 bases between. This CDR3 comprises 15 residues. Germline V gives CDR1 MNHNS, CDR2 SASEGT. The CDR3 nucleotides read TGTGCCAGCAGTGAAGAGGGGGTAGGTTACACTGAAGCTTTCTTT. The encoded protein is CASSEEGVGYTEAFF.

The V call is TRBV12-5, the J call TRBJ1-2; 7 bases align to TRBD1. The CDR3 totals 16 residues. Germline lookup yields CDR1 LGHNT and CDR2 FRNRAP. J gave up 6 bases and V 3 bases, and 13 bases lay outside the gene matches. CDR3 bases: TGTGCTAGTGGTTTACTTGCAGGGGGGTATAATGATGGCTACACCTTC. Translating it yields CASGLLAGGYNDGYTF.

The genes are TRBV15 and TRBJ2-7; D gene ambiguous. The CDR3 loop spans 14 amino acids. Trimming removed 0 bases at V and 2 bases at J, with 8 bases between. The germline V gene has CDR1 LNHNV and CDR2 YYDKDF (reference sequence). The CDR3 nucleotides are TGTGCCACCAGCAGAGAGTACAGCACCTACGAGCAGTACTTC. Translating gives CATSREYSTYEQYF.

CDR3 nucleotide sequence: TGTGCCAGCAGAAAAGGGGTTGAAGCTTTCTTT. This encodes CASRKGVEAFF. This sequence joins TRBV6-1 and TRBJ1-1; TRBD1 is a possible D gene (5 bases). Per the germline V gene, CDR1 is MNHNS and CDR2 is SASEGT. The CDR3 runs to 11 residues. Trimming removed 6 bases from V and 7 bases from J, with 9 bases in between.

The V gene is TRBV5-4, the J gene TRBJ2-5; D possibly corresponds to TRBD2 (5 bases). The ends were cut back, 6 bases at V and 4 bases at J, with 19 bases in the middle. CDR3 length: 15 residues. Germline lookup yields CDR1 SGHNT and CDR2 YYREEE (reference sequence). In DNA, the CDR3 is TGTGCCAGCACCACGGGTGGCGGGCGAGGAGAGACCCAGTACTTC. As protein: CASTTGGGRGETQYF.

CDR3 loop: CAWSVNAALEAFF. CDR3 DNA sequence: TGTGCCTGGAGTGTAAATGCGGCCCTTGAAGCTTTCTTT. The rearrangement uses TRBV30 and TRBJ1-1; D gene unclear. The V end was cut by 0 bases, the J end by 7 bases, with 12 bases between. CDR1 is GTSNPN and CDR2 is SVGIG in the germline V gene (reference sequence). This CDR3 spans 13 amino acids.

The chain carries TRBV9 and TRBJ2-2; D is undetermined. Germline lookup yields CDR1 SGDLS and CDR2 YYNGEE. The CDR3 loop spans 16 amino acids. Trimming removed 0 bases from V and 4 bases from J, with 13 bases in between. The CDR3 loop reads CASSVGAKASTGELFF. CDR3 bases: TGTGCCAGCAGCGTAGGTGCAAAAGCGTCCACCGGGGAGCTGTTTTTT. Filled out from reference TRBV9 and TRBJ2-2, the complete variable domain reads DSGVTQTPKHLITATGQRVTLRCSPRSGDLSVYWYQQSLDQGLQFLIQYYNGEERAKGNILERFSAQQFPDLHSELNLSSLELGDSALYFCASSVGAKASTGELFFGEGSRLTVL.

This sequence joins TRBV6-1 and TRBJ1-4, with TRBD1 as a possible D gene (5 bases). Germline CDR1 and CDR2: MNHNS and SASEGT. This CDR3 comprises 15 residues. V lost 4 bases, J lost 4 bases, and 13 bases lay in between. The CDR3 loop reads CASSAYRNLNEKLFF. For the CDR3, the DNA is TGTGCCAGCAGTGCCTACAGGAATCTTAATGAAAAACTGTTTTTT.

The chain combines TRBV6-4 with TRBJ2-3; possibly TRBD2 for D (6 bases). The V end lost 2 bases, the J end lost 1 base, and 10 bases lay between the germline ends. Germline V lookup: CDR1 MRHNA, CDR2 SNTAGT. This CDR3 is 15 amino acids long. The chain's CDR3 is CASSDGIAGTDTQYF. In nucleotides, the CDR3 is TGTGCCAGCAGTGACGGAATAGCGGGCACAGATACGCAGTATTTT.

This chain uses TRBV6-5 with TRBJ1-4; no clear D. The CDR3 loop spans 16 amino acids. Trimming took 4 bases from V and 0 from J, leaving 12 bases between them. The germline V gene has CDR1 MNHEY and CDR2 SVGAGI. The CDR3 DNA follows: TGTGCCAGCAGTTTTACCCTACTTGCAACTAATGAAAAACTGTTTTTT. Protein: CASSFTLLATNEKLFF.

The V gene is TRBV30, the J gene TRBJ2-7; no reliable D call. The CDR3 is 12 residues long. V dropped 1 base and J dropped 4 bases, with 8 bases sitting between them. Germline V gives CDR1 GTSNPN, CDR2 SVGIG (reference sequence). The CDR3 DNA sequence: TGTGCCTGGAGTGACGGCAGGTACGAGCAGTACTTC. Translation: CAWSDGRYEQYF. Looking up the rest from reference TRBV30 and TRBJ2-7 gives the full variable domain: SQTIHQWPATLVQPVGSPLSLECTVEGTSNPNLYWYRQAAGRGLQLLFYSVGIGQISSEVPQNLSASRPQDRQFILSSKKLLLSDSGFYLCAWSDGRYEQYFGPGTRLTVT.

DNA of the CDR3: TGCGCCAGCAGCCGCACCAACAAGAGCACGGGACAGGGGGGAGAATACCAAGAGACCCAGTACTTC. Protein sequence: CASSRTNKSTGQGGEYQETQYF. The rearrangement uses TRBV5-1 and TRBJ2-5, with TRBD1 identical over 11 bases. The V segment lost 4 bases and the J segment 0 bases; nucleotides outside the gene matches: 23. The CDR3 contains 22 residues. Germline V CDR1 and CDR2: SGHRS, YFSETQ.

The V call is TRBV25-1, the J call TRBJ1-2; tentatively, D is TRBD1 (6 bases). Germline values: CDR1 MGHDK, CDR2 SYGVNS. V shed 8 bases and J shed 0 bases, with 10 bases lying between them. The CDR3 covers 13 residues. The CDR3 nucleotides are TGTGCCAGCGTAGGGACATCTAACTATGGCTACACCTTC. Its translation is CASVGTSNYGYTF.

The chain uses TRBV6-5 and TRBJ1-1; possibly TRBD1 for D (6 bases). The V gene's germline CDR1 is MNHEY and CDR2 SVGAGI. The V end was cut by 7 bases, the J end by 1 base, with 13 bases between. CDR3 length: 14 residues. The CDR3, as DNA: TGTGCCAGCACCCCAGGGGTGTGGAACACTGAAGCTTTCTTT. Translation gives CASTPGVWNTEAFF.

The chain employs TRBV7-9 and TRBJ2-3, with 10 bases identical to TRBD1. CDR1 and CDR2 (germline): SEHNR, FQNEAQ (reference sequence). CDR3 length equals 15 residues. V lost 5 bases to trimming and J lost 6 bases; unmatched junction nucleotides: 8. CDR3 sequence reads: CASSLLTGGDDTQYF. CDR3 DNA sequence: TGTGCCAGCAGCCTGTTGACAGGGGGCGACGATACGCAGTATTTT.

The V gene is TRBV7-3, the J gene TRBJ1-4; D ambiguous. V was pared by 1 base and J by 6 bases, with 9 bases between. The CDR3 length is 14 residues. Germline lookup yields CDR1 SGHTA and CDR2 FQGTGA. The CDR3 is CASSLSSVDEKLFF. As DNA, the CDR3 is TGTGCCAGCAGCTTAAGCAGCGTAGATGAAAAACTGTTTTTT.

The chain combines TRBV5-5 with TRBJ1-5, with a weak D call TRBD1 (5 bases). Germline-derived CDR1 and CDR2 are SGHKS and YYEKEE (reference sequence). The CDR3 runs 13 residues. V lost 3 bases to trimming and J lost 2 bases, with 6 bases between them. CDR3 loop: CASSSGRNQPQHF. DNA of the CDR3: TGTGCCAGCAGCTCAGGGCGCAATCAGCCCCAGCATTTT.

J is TRBJ1-1 and V is TRBV5-1, with 9 bases identical to TRBD1. Germline trimming cut 5 bases from V and 0 bases from J; bases unmatched to any gene: 8. The CDR3 runs to 16 residues. Germline V gives CDR1 SGHRS, CDR2 YFSETQ. CDR3: CASRPTGGLMNTEAFF. CDR3 DNA: TGCGCCAGCAGACCGACAGGGGGTCTCATGAACACTGAAGCTTTCTTT.

The rearrangement joins TRBV11-2 to TRBJ2-5; weak D call: TRBD1 (6 bases). The germline V and J ends were trimmed by 8 bases and 11 bases, with 18 bases remaining between them. Germline assignment: CDR1 SGHAT and CDR2 FQNNGV. CDR3 length equals 12 residues. CDR3 sequence: CASYGGAYKQYF. CDR3 nucleotides: TGTGCCAGCTATGGGGGCGCGTACAAGCAGTACTTC.

The V gene is TRBV5-1, the J gene TRBJ1-4; 7 nucleotides match TRBD1. J gave up 8 bases and V 4 bases, and 11 bases lay outside the gene matches. The length of the CDR3 is 15 residues. CDR1 is SGHRS and CDR2 is YFSETQ in the germline V gene. CDR3 coding DNA: TGCGCCAGCAGCACGGGACAGCCGGGGGAGGAAAAACTGTTTTTT. Protein product: CASSTGQPGEEKLFF.